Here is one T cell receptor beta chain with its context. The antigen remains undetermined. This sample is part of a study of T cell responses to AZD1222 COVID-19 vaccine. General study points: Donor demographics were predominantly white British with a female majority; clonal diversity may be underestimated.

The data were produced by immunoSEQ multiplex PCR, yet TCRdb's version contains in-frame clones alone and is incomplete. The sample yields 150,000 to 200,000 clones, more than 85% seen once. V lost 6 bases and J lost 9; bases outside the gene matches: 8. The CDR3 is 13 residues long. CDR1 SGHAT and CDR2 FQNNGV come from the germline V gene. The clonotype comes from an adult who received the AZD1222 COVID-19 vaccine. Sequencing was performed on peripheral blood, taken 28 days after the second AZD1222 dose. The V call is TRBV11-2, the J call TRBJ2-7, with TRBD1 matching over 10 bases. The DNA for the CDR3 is TGTGCCAGCAGACCAGGACAGGGGGTACGGCAGTACTTC. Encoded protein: CASRPGQGVRQYF.